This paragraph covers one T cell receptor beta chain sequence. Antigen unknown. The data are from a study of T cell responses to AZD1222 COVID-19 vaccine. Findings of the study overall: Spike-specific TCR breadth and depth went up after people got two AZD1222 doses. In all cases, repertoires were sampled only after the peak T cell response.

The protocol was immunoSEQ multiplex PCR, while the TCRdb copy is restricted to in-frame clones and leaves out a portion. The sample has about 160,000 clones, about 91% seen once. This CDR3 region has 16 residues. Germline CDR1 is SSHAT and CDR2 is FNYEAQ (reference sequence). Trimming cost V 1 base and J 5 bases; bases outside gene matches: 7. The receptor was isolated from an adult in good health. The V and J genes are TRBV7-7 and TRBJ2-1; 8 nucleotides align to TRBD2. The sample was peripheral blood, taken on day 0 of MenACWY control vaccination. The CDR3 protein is CASSLGGGRMDNEQFF. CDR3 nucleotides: TGTGCCAGCAGCTTAGGGGGCGGGAGGATGGACAATGAGCAGTTCTTC.